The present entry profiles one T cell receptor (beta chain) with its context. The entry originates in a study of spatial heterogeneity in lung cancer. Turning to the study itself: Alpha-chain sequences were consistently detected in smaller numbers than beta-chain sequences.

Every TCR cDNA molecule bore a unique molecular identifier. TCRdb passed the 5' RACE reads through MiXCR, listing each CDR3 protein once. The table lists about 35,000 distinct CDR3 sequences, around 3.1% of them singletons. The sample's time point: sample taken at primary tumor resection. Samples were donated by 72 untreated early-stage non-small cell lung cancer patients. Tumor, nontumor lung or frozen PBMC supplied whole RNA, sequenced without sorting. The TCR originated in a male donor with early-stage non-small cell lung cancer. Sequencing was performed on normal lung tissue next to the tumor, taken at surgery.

The CDR3 nucleotides read TGTGCCAGCAGCTTTGAACTCCTCTCCTACGAGCAGTACTTC. The encoded protein is CASSFELLSYEQYF. J is TRBJ2-7 and V is TRBV11-2; the D is unclear. CDR3 size: 14 residues. Trimming shortened V by 3 bases and J by 0 bases, and 9 bases separated the two germline ends. Germline values: CDR1 SGHAT, CDR2 FQNNGV.